This TCR beta chain was captured by sequencing in a study of T cell repertoires in cytomegalovirus infection. TCRdb processed the reads anew with MiXCR; each CDR3 protein has one entry. The top ten clones hold about 14% of a sample with fewer than 1,000,000 distinct CDR3 sequences, more than 25% of them seen once. Points on this clonotype: Its antigen is unidentified.

Per germline, CDR1 LNHDA and CDR2 SQIVND (reference sequence). Trimming took off 5 bases at V and 0 bases at J, with 13 bases between the two ends. This CDR3 is 15 amino acids long. V and J are TRBV19 and TRBJ2-5, with a possible D match to TRBD2 (5 bases). The receptor was derived from a human donor in good health (CMV status not recorded). Some clones in this sample may be carry-over from other donors' samples. The sequences come from cultured CD8+ T cells from PBMCs, collected from culture after CMV antigen stimulation. The chain's CDR3 is CASSEAWEYQETQYF. The DNA for the CDR3 is TGTGCCAGTAGTGAAGCGTGGGAGTACCAAGAGACCCAGTACTTC.